The rows below give T cell receptor beta chains drawn from one sample of a study of Ad26.COV2.S vaccination and SARS-CoV-2 variants. Profiling relied on immunoSEQ multiplex PCR, and the TCRdb table lists in-frame clones only, not all of them. The table lists under 550,000 clones, around nine tenths of them singletons, with approximately 4% in the top ten. The material sequenced was peripheral blood, taken in a trial of Ad26.COV2.S vaccine versus placebo. All receptors come from a person aged 18-65 years who received the Ad26.COV2.S COVID-19 vaccine or a placebo. Both conserved end residues are part of each CDR3. Each record gives: V gene, D gene, clone size, J gene, CDR3 DNA, CDR3 protein. The D gene is left open where the match is weak. Clone sizes are given selectively: once, few, many, or a class where the clone is expanded.

TRBV7-9	.	.	TRBJ2-3	TGTGCCAGCAGCCCTCTTGGAACTAGCACAGATACGCAGTATTTT	CASSPLGTSTDTQYF
TRBV19	.	.	TRBJ2-1	TGTGCCAGTAGTTCAAATTCGGGCTCCTACAATGAGCAGTTCTTC	CASSSNSGSYNEQFF
TRBV4-1	.	.	TRBJ2-2	TGCGCCAGCAGCCAAGATCAACACAGGGAGGACACCGGGGAGCTGTTTTTT	CASSQDQHREDTGELFF
TRBV2	.	.	TRBJ1-6	TGTGCCATCCCGGGGATAGACGGGACTAATTCACCCCTCCACTTT	CAIPGIDGTNSPLHF
TRBV4-1	TRBD1	once	TRBJ1-5	TGCGCCAGCAGCCAGGGACAGGTTAGCAATCAGCCCCAGCATTTT	CASSQGQVSNQPQHF
TRBV28	TRBD1	once	TRBJ2-7	TGTGCCAGCAGTTTTGGGACAGGTGCCTACGAGCAGTACTTC	CASSFGTGAYEQYF
TRBV5-1	TRBD1	.	TRBJ1-4	TGCGCCAGCAGCTTGAGTAGGGGGCGCAATCAGGAACTGTTTTTT	CASSLSRGRNQELFF
TRBV18	.	once	TRBJ2-7	TGTGCCAGCTCACCACCGGGGACCCCGGAAGAGCAGTACTTC	CASSPPGTPEEQYF
TRBV5-3	TRBD1	.	TRBJ2-7	TGTGCCAGAAGCTTCCGCGACAGGGGGCGATACGAGCAGTACTTC	CARSFRDRGRYEQYF
TRBV7-9	.	.	TRBJ2-2	TGTGCCAGCAGCCGAGTGGCCCACGACGGGGAGCTGTTTTTT	CASSRVAHDGELFF
TRBV3-1/TRBV3-2	.	.	TRBJ1-6	TGTGCCAGCAGCCAATCACCTCAGGGTATAATAACTCGTTCACCCCTCCACTTT	CASSQSPQGIITRSPLHF
TRBV5-6	.	.	TRBJ2-3	TGTGCCAGCAGCTTGGTAGGGGACCCGAAAACAGATACGCAGTATTTT	CASSLVGDPKTDTQYF
TRBV7-8	.	.	TRBJ1-5	TGTGCCAGCAGCTTATCCCGGACGGTTAGCAATCAGCCCCAGCATTTT	CASSLSRTVSNQPQHF
TRBV18	TRBD2	.	TRBJ2-7	TGTGCCAGCTCACCGGTACTACTAGCGGGGGGGCCGATCGAGCAGTACTTC	CASSPVLLAGGPIEQYF
TRBV10-1	TRBD2	.	TRBJ2-7	TGCGCCAGCAAGCCTAGCGGTGCTACCTACGAGCAGTACTTC	CASKPSGATYEQYF
TRBV27	.	once	TRBJ2-7	TGTGCCAGCAGACCCCCTCGGTCTGTCGGGCAGTACTTC	CASRPPRSVGQYF
TRBV6-5	.	.	TRBJ1-2	TGTGCCACCCGGCAGAATAACTATGGCTACACCTTC	CATRQNNYGYTF
TRBV10-3	.	once	TRBJ1-1	TGTGCCATCAACAACCGGGCAGAAGCGAACACTGAAGCTTTCTTT	CAINNRAEANTEAFF